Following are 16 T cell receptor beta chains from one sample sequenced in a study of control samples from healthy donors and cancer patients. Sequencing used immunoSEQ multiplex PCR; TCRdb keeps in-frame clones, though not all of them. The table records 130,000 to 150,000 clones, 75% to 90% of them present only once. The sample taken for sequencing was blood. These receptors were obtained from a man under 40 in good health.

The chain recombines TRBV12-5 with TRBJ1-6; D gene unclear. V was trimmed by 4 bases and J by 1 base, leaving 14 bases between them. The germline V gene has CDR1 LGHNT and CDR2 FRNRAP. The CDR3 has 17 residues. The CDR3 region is CASGSPREKSYNSPLHF. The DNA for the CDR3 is TGTGCTAGTGGTTCCCCACGGGAAAAGTCCTATAATTCACCCCTCCACTTT.

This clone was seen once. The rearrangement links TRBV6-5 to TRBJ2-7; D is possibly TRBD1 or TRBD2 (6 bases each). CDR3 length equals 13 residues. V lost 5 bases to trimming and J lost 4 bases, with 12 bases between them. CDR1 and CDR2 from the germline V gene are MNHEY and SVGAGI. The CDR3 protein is CASSNRGQYEQYF. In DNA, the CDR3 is TGTGCCAGCAGTAACCGGGGGCAGTACGAGCAGTACTTC.

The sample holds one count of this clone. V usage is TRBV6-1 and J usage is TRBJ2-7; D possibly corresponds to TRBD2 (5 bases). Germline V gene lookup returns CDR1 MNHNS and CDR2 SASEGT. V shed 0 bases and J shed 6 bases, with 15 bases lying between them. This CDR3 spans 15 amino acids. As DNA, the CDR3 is TGTGCCAGCAGTGAAGCCCCTATCCGGGGTCTCGAGCAGTACTTC. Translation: CASSEAPIRGLEQYF.

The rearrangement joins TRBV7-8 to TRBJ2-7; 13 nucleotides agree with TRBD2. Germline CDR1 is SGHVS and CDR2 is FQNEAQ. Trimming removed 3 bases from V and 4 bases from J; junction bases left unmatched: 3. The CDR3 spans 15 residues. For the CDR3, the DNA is TGTGCCAGCAGCTTTTGGACTAGCGGGGGATACGAGCAGTACTTC. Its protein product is CASSFWTSGGYEQYF.

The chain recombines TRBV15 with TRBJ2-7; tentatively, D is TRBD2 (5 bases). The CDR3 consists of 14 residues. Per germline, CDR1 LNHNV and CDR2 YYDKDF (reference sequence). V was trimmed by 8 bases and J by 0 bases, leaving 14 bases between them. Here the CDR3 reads CATAGGRVSYEQYF. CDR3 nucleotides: TGTGCCACCGCAGGAGGACGAGTCTCCTACGAGCAGTACTTC.

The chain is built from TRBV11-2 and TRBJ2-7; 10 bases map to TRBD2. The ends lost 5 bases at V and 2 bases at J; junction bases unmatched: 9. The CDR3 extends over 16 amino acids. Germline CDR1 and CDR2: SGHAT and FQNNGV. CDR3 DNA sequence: TGTGCCAGCAGCCCCCTGAAGCGGGGGGGCGCCTACGAGCAGTACTTC. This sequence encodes CASSPLKRGGAYEQYF.

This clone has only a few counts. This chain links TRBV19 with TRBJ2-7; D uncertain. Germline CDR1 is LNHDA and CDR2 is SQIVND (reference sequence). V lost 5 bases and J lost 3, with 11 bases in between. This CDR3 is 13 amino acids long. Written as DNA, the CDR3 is TGTGCCAGTAGTGCTTCAGGTTACTACGAGCAGTACTTC. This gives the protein CASSASGYYEQYF.

The CDR3 region is CASSPIQGLKTEAFF. The CDR3 DNA sequence: TGTGCCAGCAGCCCTATACAGGGATTAAAAACTGAAGCTTTCTTT. The genes are TRBV7-9 and TRBJ1-1; D might be TRBD1 (6 bases). The CDR3 sequence is 15 residues long. The germline V and J ends were trimmed by 5 bases and 5 bases, with 18 bases remaining between them. Germline V CDR1 and CDR2: SEHNR, FQNEAQ (reference sequence).

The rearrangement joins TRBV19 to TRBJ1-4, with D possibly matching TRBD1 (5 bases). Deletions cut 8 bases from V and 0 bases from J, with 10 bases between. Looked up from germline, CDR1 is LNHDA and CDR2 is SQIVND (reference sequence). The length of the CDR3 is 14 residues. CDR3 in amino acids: CASVQDATNEKLFF. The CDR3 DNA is TGTGCCAGTGTACAGGACGCAACTAATGAAAAACTGTTTTTT.

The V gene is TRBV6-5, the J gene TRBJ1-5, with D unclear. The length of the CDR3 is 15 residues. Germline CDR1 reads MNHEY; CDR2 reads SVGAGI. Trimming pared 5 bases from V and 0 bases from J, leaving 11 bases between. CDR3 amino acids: CASSPRVYSNQPQHF. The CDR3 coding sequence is TGTGCCAGCAGTCCTCGGGTATATAGCAATCAGCCCCAGCATTTT.

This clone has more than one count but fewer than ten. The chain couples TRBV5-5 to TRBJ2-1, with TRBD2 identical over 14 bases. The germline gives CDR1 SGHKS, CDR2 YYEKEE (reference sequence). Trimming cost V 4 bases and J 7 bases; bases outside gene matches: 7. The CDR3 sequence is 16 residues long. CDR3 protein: CASSQTSGGAQNEQFF. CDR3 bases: TGTGCCAGCAGCCAGACTAGCGGGGGGGCGCAAAATGAGCAGTTCTTC.

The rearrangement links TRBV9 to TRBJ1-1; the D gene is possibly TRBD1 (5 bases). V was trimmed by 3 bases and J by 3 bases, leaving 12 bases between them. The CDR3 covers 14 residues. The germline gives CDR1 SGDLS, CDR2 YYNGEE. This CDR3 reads CASSGTTGDTEAFF. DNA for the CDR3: TGTGCCAGCAGCGGCACGACGGGGGACACTGAAGCTTTCTTT.

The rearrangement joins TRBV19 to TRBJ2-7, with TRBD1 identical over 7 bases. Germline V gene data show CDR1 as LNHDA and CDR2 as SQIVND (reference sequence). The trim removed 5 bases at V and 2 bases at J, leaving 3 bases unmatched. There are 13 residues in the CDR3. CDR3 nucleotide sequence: TGTGCCAGTAGTGTCGGACAGGCCTACGAGCAGTACTTC. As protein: CASSVGQAYEQYF.

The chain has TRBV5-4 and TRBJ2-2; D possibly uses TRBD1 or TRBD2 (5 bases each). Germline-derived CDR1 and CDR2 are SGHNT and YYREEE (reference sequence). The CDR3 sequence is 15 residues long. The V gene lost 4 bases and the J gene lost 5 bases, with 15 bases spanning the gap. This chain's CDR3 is CASSPRDPGTGELFF. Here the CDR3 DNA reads TGTGCCAGCAGCCCTAGGGACCCGGGGACCGGGGAGCTGTTTTTT.

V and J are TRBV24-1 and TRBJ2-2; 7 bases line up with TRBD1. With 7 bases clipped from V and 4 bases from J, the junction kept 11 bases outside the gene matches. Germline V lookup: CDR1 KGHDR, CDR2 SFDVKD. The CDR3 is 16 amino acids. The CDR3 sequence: CATRSSGTDFTGELFF. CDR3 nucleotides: TGTGCCACCAGAAGCTCCGGGACAGATTTCACCGGGGAGCTGTTTTTT.

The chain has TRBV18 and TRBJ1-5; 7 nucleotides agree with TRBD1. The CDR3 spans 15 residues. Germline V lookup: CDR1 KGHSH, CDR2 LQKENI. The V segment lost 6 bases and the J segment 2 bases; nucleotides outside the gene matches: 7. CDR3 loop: CASSQGEGRNQPQHF. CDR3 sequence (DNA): TGTGCCAGCTCCCAGGGGGAGGGGCGCAATCAGCCCCAGCATTTT. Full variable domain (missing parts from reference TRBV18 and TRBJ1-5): NAGVMQNPRHLVRRRGQEARLRCSPMKGHSHVYWYRQLPEEGLKFMVYLQKENIIDESGMPKERFSAEFPKEGPSILRIQQVVRGDSAAYFCASSQGEGRNQPQHFGDGTRLSIL.